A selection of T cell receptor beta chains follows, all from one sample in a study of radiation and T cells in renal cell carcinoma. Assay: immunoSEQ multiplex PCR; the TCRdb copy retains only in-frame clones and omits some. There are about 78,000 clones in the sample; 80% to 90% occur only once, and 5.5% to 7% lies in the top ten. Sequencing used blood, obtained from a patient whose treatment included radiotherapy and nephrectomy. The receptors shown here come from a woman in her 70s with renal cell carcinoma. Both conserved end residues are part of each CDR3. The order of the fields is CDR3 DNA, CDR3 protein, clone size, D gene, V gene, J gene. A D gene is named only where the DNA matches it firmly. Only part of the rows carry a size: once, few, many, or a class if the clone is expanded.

CDR3nt: TGTGCCAGCAGCCAAGATCTCGGCAGGGCCTATGGCTACACCTTC
CDR3aa: CASSQDLGRAYGYTF
abundance: .
d_gene: .
v_gene: TRBV4-2
j_gene: TRBJ1-2

CDR3nt: TGTGCCAGCAGCTGGGACAGTCCCTATGGCTACACCTTC
CDR3aa: CASSWDSPYGYTF
abundance: .
d_gene: TRBD1
v_gene: TRBV7-2
j_gene: TRBJ1-2

CDR3nt: TGTGCCAGCTCACCGGGGGGCTCCGGGGAGCTGTTTTTT
CDR3aa: CASSPGGSGELFF
abundance: .
d_gene: .
v_gene: TRBV18
j_gene: TRBJ2-2

CDR3nt: TGTGCCAGCAGCCTCTCCGTGAGCTCTGGAAACACCATATATTTT
CDR3aa: CASSLSVSSGNTIYF
abundance: .
d_gene: .
v_gene: TRBV27
j_gene: TRBJ1-3

CDR3nt: TGTGCCAGCAGCCCAGGGACAGGGAACTATTCACCCCTCCACTTT
CDR3aa: CASSPGTGNYSPLHF
abundance: few
d_gene: TRBD1
v_gene: TRBV7-3
j_gene: TRBJ1-6

CDR3nt: TGCGCCAGCAGCCAGGGGGACTATCCGACTAATGAAAAACTGTTTTTT
CDR3aa: CASSQGDYPTNEKLFF
abundance: .
d_gene: .
v_gene: TRBV4-3
j_gene: TRBJ1-4

CDR3nt: TGCGCCAGCAGCCAAGTAGAAGGGCGCGAGCAGTACTTC
CDR3aa: CASSQVEGREQYF
abundance: .
d_gene: .
v_gene: TRBV4-1
j_gene: TRBJ2-7

CDR3nt: TGTGCCAGTAGTATTCCTTATAACACTGAAGCTTTCTTT
CDR3aa: CASSIPYNTEAFF
abundance: few
d_gene: .
v_gene: TRBV19
j_gene: TRBJ1-1

CDR3nt: TGTGCCAGCAGCAAGGGACTAGCGGGGGTAAGCGGAGACAATGAGCAGTTCTTC
CDR3aa: CASSKGLAGVSGDNEQFF
abundance: .
d_gene: TRBD2
v_gene: TRBV7-2
j_gene: TRBJ2-1

CDR3nt: TGCGCCAGCAGCTCCCGGACGGCTTCCTACGAGCAGTACTTC
CDR3aa: CASSSRTASYEQYF
abundance: once
d_gene: .
v_gene: TRBV5-1
j_gene: TRBJ2-7

CDR3nt: TGCAGCGTTGGGCCGGGAGGCGGGACCCAGTACTTC
CDR3aa: CSVGPGGGTQYF
abundance: .
d_gene: TRBD2
v_gene: TRBV29-1
j_gene: TRBJ2-5

CDR3nt: TGTGCCAGCAGCTTACCCCTCGGATCCACAGATACGCAGTATTTT
CDR3aa: CASSLPLGSTDTQYF
abundance: .
d_gene: .
v_gene: TRBV7-9
j_gene: TRBJ2-3

CDR3nt: TGTGCCAGCAGCAGGGGACTAGCGGGGTACCAAGAGACCCAGTACTTC
CDR3aa: CASSRGLAGYQETQYF
abundance: .
d_gene: TRBD2
v_gene: TRBV5-4
j_gene: TRBJ2-5

CDR3nt: TGCAGCGTTGTACGCGGGCGGGATACTGAGCAGTTCTTC
CDR3aa: CSVVRGRDTEQFF
abundance: once
d_gene: .
v_gene: TRBV29-1
j_gene: TRBJ2-1

CDR3nt: TGTGCCAGCAGCCAACAACAGGGCCCTGGGGAGCCCCAGCATTTT
CDR3aa: CASSQQQGPGEPQHF
abundance: .
d_gene: .
v_gene: TRBV5-6
j_gene: TRBJ1-5

CDR3nt: TGTGCCAGCAGCCAGGGACAACTCAACACCGGGGAGCTGTTTTTT
CDR3aa: CASSQGQLNTGELFF
abundance: .
d_gene: .
v_gene: TRBV5-4
j_gene: TRBJ2-2

CDR3nt: TGTGCCAGCAGCATGGACGGCCGGAGGAGCAATGAGCAGTTCTTC
CDR3aa: CASSMDGRRSNEQFF
abundance: .
d_gene: .
v_gene: TRBV7-2
j_gene: TRBJ2-1

CDR3nt: TGTGCCAGCAGCGAAGACAGGGTGGTGTTGCCGATCAGTTTT
CDR3aa: CASSEDRVVLPISF
abundance: once
d_gene: TRBD1
v_gene: TRBV7-8
j_gene: TRBJ1-6

CDR3nt: TGTGCCAGCAGTGAAAATTACCCGGCCTACAATGAGCAGTTCTTC
CDR3aa: CASSENYPAYNEQFF
abundance: .
d_gene: .
v_gene: TRBV2
j_gene: TRBJ2-1

CDR3nt: TGTGCCAGCAGCCCGGTGGGGCGGACTGAAGCTTTCTTT
CDR3aa: CASSPVGRTEAFF
abundance: .
d_gene: .
v_gene: TRBV9
j_gene: TRBJ1-1

CDR3nt: TGTGCCAGCAGCGACCCCCCCCGCAACTACGAGCAGTACTTC
CDR3aa: CASSDPPRNYEQYF
abundance: .
d_gene: .
v_gene: TRBV9
j_gene: TRBJ2-7

CDR3nt: TGTGCCAGCAGTTTAGGACAGGGAAAATTGAACACTGAAGCTTTCTTT
CDR3aa: CASSLGQGKLNTEAFF
abundance: .
d_gene: TRBD1
v_gene: TRBV6-5
j_gene: TRBJ1-1

CDR3nt: TGTGCCAGCAGCCAGCCCGGCGGGGGGCTCTATGGCTACACCTTC
CDR3aa: CASSQPGGGLYGYTF
abundance: .
d_gene: .
v_gene: TRBV4-2
j_gene: TRBJ1-2

CDR3nt: TGTGCCAGCCGGCGGGGGGCGGGAATGGGGAAACAGCCCCAGCATTTT
CDR3aa: CASRRGAGMGKQPQHF
abundance: once
d_gene: .
v_gene: TRBV2
j_gene: TRBJ1-5

CDR3nt: TGTGCCAGCAGCCCACGGGACGTCGGGGCCTATGGCTACACCTTC
CDR3aa: CASSPRDVGAYGYTF
abundance: .
d_gene: .
v_gene: TRBV6-5
j_gene: TRBJ1-2

CDR3nt: TGCGCCAGCAGCCCCTCGACCGGGGAGCTGTTTTTT
CDR3aa: CASSPSTGELFF
abundance: .
d_gene: .
v_gene: TRBV23-1
j_gene: TRBJ2-2

CDR3nt: TGCGCCAGCAGCCAAGACCAGGGGGCCAAAAACATTCAGTACTTC
CDR3aa: CASSQDQGAKNIQYF
abundance: .
d_gene: .
v_gene: TRBV4-1
j_gene: TRBJ2-4

CDR3nt: TGTGCCAGCAGCTTAGATCGGGGGCAGAGTGGCTACACCTTC
CDR3aa: CASSLDRGQSGYTF
abundance: few
d_gene: .
v_gene: TRBV11-2
j_gene: TRBJ1-2

CDR3nt: TGTGCAAGTCGCTTAGGTCCTGGTAGCGGGGATACGCAGTATTTT
CDR3aa: CASRLGPGSGDTQYF
abundance: .
d_gene: .
v_gene: TRBV12-2
j_gene: TRBJ2-3

CDR3nt: TGTGCCAGCAGTTCCCTCTCCGGGGGCTGGGCGAACACTGAAGCTTTCTTT
CDR3aa: CASSSLSGGWANTEAFF
abundance: .
d_gene: .
v_gene: TRBV28
j_gene: TRBJ1-1

CDR3nt: TGTGCCGGGTGGTCCGGCTCCTACGAGCAGTACTTC
CDR3aa: CAGWSGSYEQYF
abundance: .
d_gene: .
v_gene: TRBV30
j_gene: TRBJ2-7

CDR3nt: TGTGCCAGTAGCCTCGGGGGGGCTGACACCTACGAGCAGTACTTC
CDR3aa: CASSLGGADTYEQYF
abundance: .
d_gene: TRBD2
v_gene: TRBV19
j_gene: TRBJ2-7

CDR3nt: TGTGCCAGCAGCTTGGCCCCGGGGAACCGAGGAGTTGCTGGCTACACCTTC
CDR3aa: CASSLAPGNRGVAGYTF
abundance: .
d_gene: .
v_gene: TRBV7-2
j_gene: TRBJ1-2

CDR3nt: TGTGCCAGCAGTTCCGGACTAGCCAGAGATACGCAGTATTTT
CDR3aa: CASSSGLARDTQYF
abundance: .
d_gene: TRBD2
v_gene: TRBV6-5
j_gene: TRBJ2-3

CDR3nt: TGTGCCAGCAGCCTCTCGGGGTTAGCGGGGCGGACCGGGGAGCTGTTTTTT
CDR3aa: CASSLSGLAGRTGELFF
abundance: .
d_gene: TRBD2
v_gene: TRBV5-4
j_gene: TRBJ2-2

CDR3nt: TGCGCCAGCAGCCAAAGGTTCTTAGGCAATGAGCAGTTCTTC
CDR3aa: CASSQRFLGNEQFF
abundance: few
d_gene: .
v_gene: TRBV4-1
j_gene: TRBJ2-1

CDR3nt: TGTGCCAGCAGCGTATCCATAGCGTCACCCCTCCACTTT
CDR3aa: CASSVSIASPLHF
abundance: .
d_gene: .
v_gene: TRBV9
j_gene: TRBJ1-6

CDR3nt: TGCGCCAGCAGCTTGGGCACAGGCGAGCAGTACTTC
CDR3aa: CASSLGTGEQYF
abundance: .
d_gene: .
v_gene: TRBV5-1
j_gene: TRBJ2-7

CDR3nt: TGCGCCAGCAGCTTGATGGGGCAGGCTGAAGCTTTCTTT
CDR3aa: CASSLMGQAEAFF
abundance: .
d_gene: .
v_gene: TRBV5-1
j_gene: TRBJ1-1

CDR3nt: TGTGCCAGCTCCCTTGGCCTGGGCAATCAGCCCCAGCATTTT
CDR3aa: CASSLGLGNQPQHF
abundance: .
d_gene: .
v_gene: TRBV18
j_gene: TRBJ1-5

CDR3nt: TGTGCCTGGAGTCCCCGGTTTCCGAATCAGCCCCAGCATTTT
CDR3aa: CAWSPRFPNQPQHF
abundance: .
d_gene: .
v_gene: TRBV30
j_gene: TRBJ1-5

CDR3nt: TGCGCCAGCAGCCAAGAAAGCCTAGCGTGGGAAAAACTGTTTTTT
CDR3aa: CASSQESLAWEKLFF
abundance: .
d_gene: .
v_gene: TRBV4-3
j_gene: TRBJ1-4

CDR3nt: TGTGCCAGCAGCCCGACAGGGGGCGGCGAGCAGTACTTC
CDR3aa: CASSPTGGGEQYF
abundance: .
d_gene: TRBD1
v_gene: TRBV11-3
j_gene: TRBJ2-7

CDR3nt: TGCGCCAGCAGCTTTGGGGGTGGAAACACCATATATTTT
CDR3aa: CASSFGGGNTIYF
abundance: .
d_gene: .
v_gene: TRBV5-1
j_gene: TRBJ1-3

CDR3nt: TGTGCCAGCAGCTTAATGCGGGGCGCTCAGGATAATTCACCCCTCCACTTT
CDR3aa: CASSLMRGAQDNSPLHF
abundance: .
d_gene: .
v_gene: TRBV5-6
j_gene: TRBJ1-6

CDR3nt: TGTGCCAGCAGCAAGAGACGGTTATCCTACGAGCAGTACTTC
CDR3aa: CASSKRRLSYEQYF
abundance: .
d_gene: .
v_gene: TRBV2
j_gene: TRBJ2-7

CDR3nt: TGTGCCAGTAGTACTTCCCCAGGGGGGAATGAGCAGTTCTTC
CDR3aa: CASSTSPGGNEQFF
abundance: .
d_gene: .
v_gene: TRBV19
j_gene: TRBJ2-1

CDR3nt: TGTGCCAGTAGGACTAGCGGGGAGACCCAGTACTTC
CDR3aa: CASRTSGETQYF
abundance: .
d_gene: TRBD2
v_gene: TRBV19
j_gene: TRBJ2-5

CDR3nt: TGTGCCTGGAGTATTGCAGATACGCAGTATTTT
CDR3aa: CAWSIADTQYF
abundance: .
d_gene: .
v_gene: TRBV30
j_gene: TRBJ2-3